This T cell receptor beta chain is drawn from a study of PD-L1 blockade in urothelial cancer. Study information: Prior chemotherapy ranged from 0 to 3 regimens per patient. Points from the study as a whole: Having blood TCR clonality under the median before treatment predicted better survival.

Data came from immunoSEQ multiplex PCR; TCRdb stores just in-frame clones and leaves some out. The data show about 84,000 clones, more than 90% seen once. Germline-derived CDR1 and CDR2 are MNHNS and SASEGT. The V end lost 5 bases, the J end lost 4 bases, and 4 bases lay between the germline ends. The CDR3 consists of 11 residues. In regard to this clone: Its antigen is not identified.

The V and J genes are TRBV6-1 and TRBJ2-3; D ambiguous. The sequence was collected from a man aged 55-75 years with urothelial cancer. The material sequenced was PBMCs, taken around atezolizumab (anti-PD-L1) treatment. CDR3 residues: CASSPADTQYF. CDR3 in DNA: TGTGCCAGCAGTCCAGCAGATACGCAGTATTTT.